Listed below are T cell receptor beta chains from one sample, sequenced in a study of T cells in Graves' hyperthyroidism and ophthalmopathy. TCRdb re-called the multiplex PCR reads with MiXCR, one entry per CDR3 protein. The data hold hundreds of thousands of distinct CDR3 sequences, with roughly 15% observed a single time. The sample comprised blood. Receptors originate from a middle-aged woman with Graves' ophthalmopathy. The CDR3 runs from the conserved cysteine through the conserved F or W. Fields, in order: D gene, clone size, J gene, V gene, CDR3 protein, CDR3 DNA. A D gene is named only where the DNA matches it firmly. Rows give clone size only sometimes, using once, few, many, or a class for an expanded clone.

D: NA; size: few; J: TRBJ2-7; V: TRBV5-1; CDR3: CASSWYREGYEQYF; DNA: TGCGCCAGCAGTTGGTACAGGGAGGGCTACGAGCAGTACTTC
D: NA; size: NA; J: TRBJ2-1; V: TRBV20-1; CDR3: CSARDLGDNEQFF; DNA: TGCAGTGCTAGAGATTTGGGGGACAATGAGCAGTTCTTC
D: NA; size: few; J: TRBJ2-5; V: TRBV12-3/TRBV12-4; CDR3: CASSFRASIKETQYF; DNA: TGTGCCAGCAGTTTTCGGGCTAGCATAAAAGAGACCCAGTACTTC
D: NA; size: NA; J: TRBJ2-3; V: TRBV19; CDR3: CASSISTQADTQYF; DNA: TGTGCCAGTAGTATAAGTACGCAGGCAGATACGCAGTATTTT
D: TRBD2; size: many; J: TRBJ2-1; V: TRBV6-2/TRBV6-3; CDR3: CASKPYRPGGGNEQFF; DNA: TGTGCCAGCAAGCCCTACAGGCCGGGAGGGGGCAATGAGCAGTTCTTC
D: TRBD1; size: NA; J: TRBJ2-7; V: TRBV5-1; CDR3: CASSLEQGARYEQYF; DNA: TGCGCCAGCAGCTTGGAGCAGGGGGCGCGTTACGAGCAGTACTTC
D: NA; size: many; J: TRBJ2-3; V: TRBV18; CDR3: CASSPLGDTQYF; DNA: TGTGCCAGCTCCCCCCTTGGGGATACGCAGTATTTT
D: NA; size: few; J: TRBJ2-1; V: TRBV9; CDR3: CASSVDPGGGSSYNEQFF; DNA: TGTGCCAGCAGCGTAGATCCGGGGGGCGGGAGTTCCTACAATGAGCAGTTCTTC
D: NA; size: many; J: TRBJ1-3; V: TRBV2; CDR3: CASGVSSSGNTIYF; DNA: TGTGCCAGCGGGGTGTCGAGCTCTGGAAACACCATATATTTT
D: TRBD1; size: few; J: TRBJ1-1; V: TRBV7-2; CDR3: CASSPGQGFVAFF; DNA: TGTGCCAGCAGCCCGGGACAGGGGTTTGTAGCTTTCTTT
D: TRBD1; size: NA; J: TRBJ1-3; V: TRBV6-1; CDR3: CASSADRASGNTIYF; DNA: TGTGCCAGCAGTGCGGACAGGGCGAGCGGAAACACCATATATTTT
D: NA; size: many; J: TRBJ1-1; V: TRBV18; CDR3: CASSLLGRNTEAFF; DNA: TGTGCCAGCTCGCTCCTCGGCAGGAACACTGAAGCTTTCTTT
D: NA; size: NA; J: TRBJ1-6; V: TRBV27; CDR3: CASSLLEGVIYNSPLHF; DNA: TGTGCCAGCAGTTTATTGGAGGGGGTGATATATAATTCACCCCTCCACTTT
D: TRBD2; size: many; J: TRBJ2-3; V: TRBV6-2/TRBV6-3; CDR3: CASSWPGLADTQYF; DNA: TGTGCCAGCAGTTGGCCGGGACTAGCAGATACGCAGTATTTT
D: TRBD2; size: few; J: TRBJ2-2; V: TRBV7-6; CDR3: CASSSRLADTGELFF; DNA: TGTGCCAGCAGCTCAAGACTAGCGGACACCGGGGAGCTGTTTTTT
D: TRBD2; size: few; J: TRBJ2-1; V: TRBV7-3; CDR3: CASSSPGLAEYNEQFF; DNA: TGTGCCAGCAGCTCACCAGGACTAGCGGAGTACAATGAGCAGTTCTTC
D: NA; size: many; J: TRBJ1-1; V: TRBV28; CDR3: CASSPVSVRRGNTEAFF; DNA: TGTGCCAGCAGTCCCGTGTCTGTCCGCCGAGGGAACACTGAAGCTTTCTTT
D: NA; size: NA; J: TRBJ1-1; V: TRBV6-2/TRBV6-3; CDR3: CASSYEVAEAFF; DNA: TGTGCCAGCAGTTACGAGGTAGCTGAAGCTTTCTTT